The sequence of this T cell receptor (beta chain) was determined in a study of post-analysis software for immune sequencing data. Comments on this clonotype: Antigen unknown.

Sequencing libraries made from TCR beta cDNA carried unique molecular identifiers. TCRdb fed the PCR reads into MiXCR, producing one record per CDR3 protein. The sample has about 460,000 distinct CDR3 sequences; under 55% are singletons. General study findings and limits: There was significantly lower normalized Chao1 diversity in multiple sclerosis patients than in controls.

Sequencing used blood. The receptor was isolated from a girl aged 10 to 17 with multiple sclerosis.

CDR3 amino acids: CASSQVVGRTEAFF. The DNA for the CDR3 is TGCGCCAGCAGCCAAGTCGTGGGTAGGACTGAAGCTTTCTTT. V is TRBV4-3 and J is TRBJ1-1, with D unresolved. The CDR3 loop spans 14 amino acids. Germline-derived CDR1 and CDR2 are LGHNA and YSLEER. With 1 base removed from V and 5 bases from J, the gap between germline ends came to 11 bases.